Shown below are 32 T cell receptor beta chains from a single sample sequenced in a study of blood T cell repertoires in COVID-19. Clones were read by immunoSEQ multiplex PCR, and TCRdb kept only the in-frame ones, dropping some. The sample consists of approximately 380,000 clones, 90% to 95% of them appearing once. Specimen: PBMCs or T cells enriched from blood (not recorded which). These TCRs come from a woman in her thirties or forties who had been exposed to COVID-19.

This chain connects TRBV6-1 to TRBJ1-2, with TRBD1 identical over 7 bases. V gave up 3 bases and J gave up 8 bases; unmatched junction bases: 3. Looked up from germline, CDR1 is MNHNS and CDR2 is SASEGT. The CDR3 is made up of 12 amino acids. The DNA for the CDR3 is TGTGCCAGCAGTGAGATGGACAGGGGCTACACCTTC. Protein: CASSEMDRGYTF.

The rearrangement uses TRBV19 and TRBJ2-3, with 10 positions matching TRBD2. There are 18 residues in the CDR3. From germline, CDR1 is LNHDA and CDR2 SQIVND (reference sequence). J gave up 4 bases and V 4 bases, and 14 bases lay outside the gene matches. The CDR3 nucleotides read TGTGCCAGTAGTAAGACCCCTTCGGGACTAGCGCCTTCAGATACGCAGTATTTT. This sequence encodes CASSKTPSGLAPSDTQYF.

The rearrangement uses TRBV7-8 and TRBJ1-4; 10 positions agree with TRBD1. CDR3 size: 16 residues. V lost 5 bases, J lost 7 bases, and 10 bases stayed unmatched. Germline loops: CDR1 SGHVS, CDR2 FQNEAQ. The DNA for the CDR3 is TGTGCCAGCAGCGACTTGACAGGGGGCCGTGGTGAAAAACTGTTTTTT. It translates to CASSDLTGGRGEKLFF. Variable domain in full (rest from reference TRBV7-8 and TRBJ1-4): GAGVSQSPRYKVAKRGQDVALRCDPISGHVSLFWYQQALGQGPEFLTYFQNEAQLDKSGLPSDRFFAERPEGSVSTLKIQRTQQEDSAVYLCASSDLTGGRGEKLFFGSGTQLSVL.

V gene TRBV12-3 or TRBV12-4 combines with J gene TRBJ1-2; D unclear. Trimming took off 1 base at V and 9 bases at J, with 9 bases between the two ends. CDR3 size: 12 residues. Here the CDR3 DNA reads TGTGCCAGCAGTTTAGGTCCTAGCAGCTACACCTTC. Protein product: CASSLGPSSYTF.

This chain connects TRBV19 to TRBJ1-1; weak D call: TRBD1 (6 bases). Germline V lookup: CDR1 LNHDA, CDR2 SQIVND (reference sequence). CDR3 length: 13 amino acids. V was pared by 4 bases and J by 1 base, with 7 bases between. The CDR3 is CASSRTENTEAFF. The CDR3 bases are TGTGCCAGTAGTAGGACAGAGAACACTGAAGCTTTCTTT.

On this clone itself: Other DNA sequences within the sample encode an identical CDR3. The chain employs TRBV18 and TRBJ1-2, with 8 bases aligning to TRBD1. CDR1 KGHSH and CDR2 LQKENI come from the germline V gene. The CDR3 totals 13 residues. V trimming: 3 bases; J trimming: 3 bases; junction bases outside the gene matches: 0. The CDR3 reads CASSPDRDYGYTF. The DNA for the CDR3 is TGTGCCAGCTCACCGGACAGGGACTATGGCTACACCTTC.

The rearrangement links TRBV11-2 to TRBJ1-2; the D is unclear. CDR3 length: 14 amino acids. Trimming pared 3 bases from V and 2 bases from J, leaving 10 bases between. CDR1 and CDR2 from the germline V gene are SGHAT and FQNNGV. DNA of the CDR3: TGTGCCAGCAGCTTCGGAGTTCGCAACTATGGCTACACCTTC. It encodes CASSFGVRNYGYTF.

As for this clone: This same CDR3 is encoded by further DNA sequences in the sample. This chain uses TRBV18 with TRBJ1-1, with a weak D call TRBD1 (5 bases). V was clipped by 3 bases and J by 0 bases, with 11 bases between them. The CDR3 contains 15 residues. Per the germline V gene, CDR1 is KGHSH and CDR2 is LQKENI. CDR3 DNA: TGTGCCAGCTCACCTCCAGGGTCGATGAACACTGAAGCTTTCTTT. This codes for CASSPPGSMNTEAFF.

The CDR3 spells CATSRDYGAGGRGSYNEQFF. The CDR3 nucleotides are TGTGCCACCAGCAGAGATTATGGAGCGGGGGGGAGGGGCTCCTACAATGAGCAGTTCTTC. The chain carries TRBV15 and TRBJ2-1, with 10 bases matching TRBD2. The germline gives CDR1 LNHNV, CDR2 YYDKDF (reference sequence). V shed 0 bases, J shed 0 bases, and the junction held 11 bases outside the gene matches. The CDR3 is 20 residues long.

This clone was recorded a few times. The same CDR3 also results from other DNA sequences found in this sample. The J gene is TRBJ2-2, the V gene TRBV30; D unclear. The CDR3 loop spans 13 amino acids. Trimming removed 0 bases from V and 5 bases from J, with 7 bases in between. Germline CDR1 is GTSNPN and CDR2 is SVGIG (reference sequence). This chain's CDR3 is CAWSVTGTGELFF. The CDR3 region has the DNA TGTGCCTGGAGTGTCACCGGTACCGGGGAGCTGTTTTTT.

This clone has a handful of counts. The chain has TRBV12-5 and TRBJ2-5, with D perhaps TRBD2 (5 bases). CDR3 length: 17 residues. V lost 0 bases and J 2 bases, leaving 16 bases between the germline ends. Germline V gives CDR1 LGHNT, CDR2 FRNRAP. The CDR3 nucleotides read TGTGCTAGTGGTTTGGTACGGGGTTACCGAATTCAAGAGACCCAGTACTTC. Translating it yields CASGLVRGYRIQETQYF.

This clone came up a few times. The junction departs from germline at one end; a sequencing error may be responsible. J is TRBJ2-4 and V is TRBV10-1; D remains ambiguous. Germline CDR1 and CDR2: WNHNN and SYGVQD (reference sequence). This CDR3 has 18 residues. CDR3 DNA sequence: TGCGCCAGCAGTGAGTCTCTAGATGGAACCATAGCCAAAAGCATTCAGTACTTC. Translated, it gives CASSESLDGTIAKSIQYF.

V and J are TRBV5-1 and TRBJ1-1; TRBD1 might be the D (6 bases). V shed 3 bases and J shed 4 bases, with 22 bases lying between them. Germline CDR1 reads SGHRS; CDR2 reads YFSETQ. CDR3 length equals 17 residues. The CDR3 DNA is TGCGCCAGCAGCTCGACAGGTGGGGGTCGATGGGCCACTGAAGCTTTCTTT. Amino acids: CASSSTGGGRWATEAFF.

The chain uses TRBV2 and TRBJ1-1; D ambiguous. The V gene's germline CDR1 is SNHLY and CDR2 FYNNEI. CDR3 length equals 13 residues. The ends were cut back, 5 bases at V and 1 base at J, with 8 bases in the middle. DNA of the CDR3: TGTGCCAGCAGTTTTACAGCGAACACTGAAGCTTTCTTT. Translation gives CASSFTANTEAFF. The full variable domain, completed using reference TRBV2 and TRBJ1-1, is EPEVTQTPSHQVTQMGQEVILRCVPISNHLYFYWYRQILGQKVEFLVSFYNNEISEKSEIFDDQFSVERPDGSNFTLKIRSTKLEDSAMYFCASSFTANTEAFFGQGTRLTVV.

J is TRBJ1-2 and V is TRBV28, with D unclear. This CDR3 is 12 amino acids long. CDR1 is MDHEN, CDR2 SYDVKM, per germline. Trimming stripped 4 bases from V and 1 base from J, with 4 bases between. The CDR3 nucleotides read TGTGCCAGCAGTTACATTAACTATGGCTACACCTTC. This encodes CASSYINYGYTF.

The chain links TRBV6-4 to TRBJ1-6, with D perhaps TRBD1 (5 bases). The CDR3 covers 13 residues. The germline V gene encodes CDR1 MRHNA and CDR2 SNTAGT. Trimming took off 4 bases at V and 10 bases at J, with 11 bases between the two ends. As DNA, the CDR3 is TGTGCCAGCAGTGCCAGGGAAGGCTCACCCCTCCACTTT. Its translation: CASSAREGSPLHF.

The chain combines TRBV2 with TRBJ2-5; tentatively, D is TRBD2 (6 bases). Trimming took 7 bases from V and 9 from J, leaving 18 bases between them. The CDR3 spans 13 residues. CDR1 SNHLY and CDR2 FYNNEI come from the germline V gene. For the CDR3, the DNA is TGTGCCAGCAATGGGGAGGCTGGGTGGGCCCAGTACTTC. Protein: CASNGEAGWAQYF.

The rearrangement links TRBV9 to TRBJ1-6; tentative D call: TRBD1 (6 bases). Per germline, CDR1 SGDLS and CDR2 YYNGEE. CDR3 length: 15 amino acids. The V and J ends lost 2 bases and 0 bases respectively, with 6 bases between them. CDR3: CASSVDSSYNSPLHF. CDR3 DNA: TGTGCCAGCAGCGTGGACAGCTCCTATAATTCACCCCTCCACTTT. The full variable domain, its missing parts supplied by reference TRBV9 and TRBJ1-6, is DSGVTQTPKHLITATGQRVTLRCSPRSGDLSVYWYQQSLDQGLQFLIQYYNGEERAKGNILERFSAQQFPDLHSELNLSSLELGDSALYFCASSVDSSYNSPLHFGNGTRLTVT.

The table lists this clone with a few counts. J is TRBJ2-7 and V is TRBV6-5; 8 bases map to TRBD2. Trimming removed 0 bases from V and 2 bases from J; junction bases left unmatched: 3. Germline V gene data show CDR1 as MNHEY and CDR2 as SVGAGI. CDR3 length: 15 residues. In DNA form, the CDR3 reads TGTGCCAGCAGTTACTCTGGCGGGAGGACCTACGAGCAGTACTTC. Amino acid sequence: CASSYSGGRTYEQYF.

This clone appeared once. The chain has TRBV2 and TRBJ2-5; TRBD2 matches 10 bases. J lost 5 bases, V lost 6 bases, and 9 bases had no gene match. The germline V gene encodes CDR1 SNHLY and CDR2 FYNNEI. This CDR3 has 15 amino acids. The CDR3 DNA sequence: TGTGCCAGCAGCTCCGAGGGAGCGGGGGGGGAGACCCAGTACTTC. This sequence encodes CASSSEGAGGETQYF. The variable domain in full, completed from reference TRBV2 and TRBJ2-5, reads EPEVTQTPSHQVTQMGQEVILRCVPISNHLYFYWYRQILGQKVEFLVSFYNNEISEKSEIFDDQFSVERPDGSNFTLKIRSTKLEDSAMYFCASSSEGAGGETQYFGPGTRLLVL.

This clone was recorded once. The gene calls are TRBV7-9 and TRBJ2-1, with TRBD1 identical over 9 bases. V dropped 8 bases and J dropped 5; count of bases not matched to a gene: 13. The CDR3 is 16 residues long. CDR1 is SEHNR, CDR2 FQNEAQ, per germline (reference sequence). The CDR3 DNA is TGTGCCAGCTGGAGGTGGGTTGGGACAGGGAACAATGAGCAGTTCTTC. It encodes CASWRWVGTGNNEQFF.

Points on this clone: This same CDR3 is encoded by further DNA sequences in the sample. CDR3 DNA sequence: TGTGCCAGCAGCGTAGGGCAGGGCGATGGCTACACCTTC. It codes for CASSVGQGDGYTF. The chain joins TRBV9 to TRBJ1-2; a weak D match, TRBD1 (5 bases). The V gene lost 0 bases and the J gene lost 6 bases, with 9 bases spanning the gap. The CDR3 covers 13 residues. The germline V gene encodes CDR1 SGDLS and CDR2 YYNGEE. The full variable domain, in which reference TRBV9 and TRBJ1-2 provide the parts outside the CDR3, is DSGVTQTPKHLITATGQRVTLRCSPRSGDLSVYWYQQSLDQGLQFLIQYYNGEERAKGNILERFSAQQFPDLHSELNLSSLELGDSALYFCASSVGQGDGYTFGSGTRLTVV.

The CDR3 spells CASSVDPGAPNEKLFF. The CDR3 coding sequence is TGTGCCAGCAGCGTAGATCCTGGGGCGCCTAATGAAAAACTGTTTTTT. J is TRBJ1-4 and V is TRBV9; a possible D gene is TRBD1 (5 bases). CDR3 size: 16 residues. From germline, CDR1 is SGDLS and CDR2 YYNGEE. The V end was cut by 0 bases, the J end by 3 bases, with 12 bases between.

This clone was found once. The V and J genes are TRBV12-3 or TRBV12-4 and TRBJ2-7; 9 positions match TRBD2. The V and J ends lost 3 bases and 10 bases, in that order; junction bases with no gene match: 7. This CDR3 has 13 amino acids. CDR3 sequence: CASSLREGHPQYF. The CDR3 DNA follows: TGTGCCAGCAGTTTGCGGGAGGGCCACCCCCAGTACTTC.

The V gene is TRBV19, the J gene TRBJ2-6; 7 positions match TRBD2. Germline V lookup: CDR1 LNHDA, CDR2 SQIVND (reference sequence). The CDR3 is made up of 20 amino acids. With 7 bases clipped from V and 0 bases from J, the junction kept 18 bases outside the gene matches. The CDR3 bases are TGTGCCAGTATTAACTTCAACCCGGGACTACCTTCCTCTGGGGCCAACGTCCTGACTTTC. Protein: CASINFNPGLPSSGANVLTF.

V and J are TRBV12-3 or TRBV12-4 and TRBJ1-2; D gene ambiguous. CDR3 length equals 12 residues. V was pared by 7 bases and J by 2 bases, with 8 bases between. CDR3 protein: CASTPLNYGYTF. The CDR3 bases are TGTGCCAGCACCCCACTAAACTATGGCTACACCTTC.

The V and J genes are TRBV6-6 and TRBJ1-3, with D possibly TRBD1 on 6 matching bases. From germline, CDR1 is MNHNY and CDR2 SVGAGI (reference sequence). The CDR3 sequence is 14 residues long. The V gene lost 6 bases and the J gene lost 8 bases, with 17 bases spanning the gap. CDR3 sequence: CASRPQGRVDTIYF. The DNA of the CDR3 is TGTGCCAGCAGACCACAGGGACGTGTTGACACCATATATTTT.

The chain combines TRBV7-9 with TRBJ1-2; 9 bases fit TRBD1. The CDR3 consists of 17 residues. The V and J ends lost 4 bases and 0 bases, in that order; junction bases with no gene match: 9. Germline V lookup: CDR1 SEHNR, CDR2 FQNEAQ (reference sequence). The CDR3 loop reads CASSSRGRQGANYGYTF. CDR3 in DNA: TGTGCCAGCAGCTCCCGAGGGCGACAGGGGGCTAACTATGGCTACACCTTC.

The genes are TRBV24-1 and TRBJ2-5; D call uncertain. This CDR3 comprises 13 residues. V lost 0 bases and J 5 bases, leaving 6 bases between the germline ends. CDR1 KGHDR and CDR2 SFDVKD come from the germline V gene. CDR3 coding DNA: TGTGCCACCAGTGATTTGGTCCAGGAGACCCAGTACTTC. Translating gives CATSDLVQETQYF.

The chain combines TRBV19 with TRBJ1-2; a possible D gene is TRBD1 (5 bases). CDR1 LNHDA and CDR2 SQIVND come from the germline V gene (reference sequence). The germline V and J ends were trimmed by 5 bases and 5 bases, with 21 bases remaining between them. The CDR3 length is 16 residues. CDR3 in DNA: TGTGCCAGTAGTCTGGCCCCCAGGGTACCCATTTATGGCTACACCTTC. It yields the protein CASSLAPRVPIYGYTF.

The J gene is TRBJ1-5, the V gene TRBV7-2; 7 bases match TRBD1. V shed 1 base and J 4 bases; nucleotides not matched to a gene: 4. This CDR3 is 15 amino acids long. CDR1 SGHTA and CDR2 FQGNSA come from the germline V gene. The CDR3 sequence is CASSLVVTGNQPQHF. The CDR3 coding sequence is TGTGCCAGCAGCTTAGTGGTGACAGGGAATCAGCCCCAGCATTTT. Together with reference TRBV7-2 and TRBJ1-5, the CDR3 gives the full variable domain: GAGVSQSPSNKVTEKGKDVELRCDPISGHTALYWYRQSLGQGLEFLIYFQGNSAPDKSGLPSDRFSAERTGGSVSTLTIQRTQQEDSAVYLCASSLVVTGNQPQHFGDGTRLSIL.

This clone was recorded once. The chain joins TRBV4-1 to TRBJ1-3; D is unresolved. The germline V gene has CDR1 MGHRA and CDR2 YSYEKL. Trimming left V 10 bases short and J 2 bases short, with 12 bases between. The CDR3 consists of 13 residues. The CDR3 nucleotides read TGCGCCACTGCAGTCGCCGCTGGAAACACCATATATTTT. It yields the protein CATAVAAGNTIYF.